Listed here are 3 T cell receptor beta chains from one sample, sequenced in a study of CD8 T cells in Susac syndrome. Random-hexamer reverse transcription was applied to about 0.45 to 1 ug RNA. TCRdb used MiXCR to reprocess the immunoSEQ multiplex PCR reads, holding one entry per CDR3 protein. The table lists over 120,000 distinct CDR3 sequences, around 93% of them singletons. The specimen was CD4+ T cells from PBMCs. The receptors were gathered from a human donor with Susac syndrome.

The chain couples TRBV29-1 to TRBJ1-3; D might be TRBD1 (5 bases). CDR3 length equals 15 residues. The V end was cut by 3 bases, the J end by 0 bases, with 12 bases between. Per the germline V gene, CDR1 is SQVTM and CDR2 is ANQGSEA. The CDR3 DNA reads TGCAGCGTTGATCGGCGGGACCTCTCTGGAAACACCATATATTTT. Amino acids: CSVDRRDLSGNTIYF.

The chain recombines TRBV28 with TRBJ1-5; possibly TRBD1 for D (6 bases). Trimming cost V 7 bases and J 5 bases, with 24 bases left between them. The CDR3 extends over 17 amino acids. Germline V lookup: CDR1 MDHEN, CDR2 SYDVKM. DNA for the CDR3: TGTGCCAGCACCTTAGGGGTCCAGGGGACATTGCATCAGCCCCAGCATTTT. This translates into CASTLGVQGTLHQPQHF.

The chain combines TRBV7-2 with TRBJ2-5; perhaps TRBD1 as D (6 bases). The CDR3 is made up of 15 amino acids. Germline V lookup: CDR1 SGHTA, CDR2 FQGNSA. V was trimmed by 1 base and J by 4 bases, leaving 13 bases between them. The CDR3 DNA follows: TGTGCCAGCAGCTTAGGAGGGGGTCTAGCAGAGACCCAGTACTTC. Its protein product is CASSLGGGLAETQYF. The whole variable domain, remainder taken from reference TRBV7-2 and TRBJ2-5, is GAGVSQSPSNKVTEKGKDVELRCDPISGHTALYWYRQSLGQGLEFLIYFQGNSAPDKSGLPSDRFSAERTGGSVSTLTIQRTQQEDSAVYLCASSLGGGLAETQYFGPGTRLLVL.